This T cell receptor beta chain came from a study of shared clonotypes between healthy human individuals. The naive CD8 fraction comprised CD45RO-negative cells positively selected for CCR7 and excluded terminally differentiated effector memory CD45RA+ cells. Sequencing was performed with immunoSEQ multiplex PCR; in TCRdb, only in-frame clones are kept and a portion is missing. Of about 1,900,000 clones listed, about 95% are singletons. Germline CDR1 is SGHRS and CDR2 is YFSETQ. V gave up 4 bases and J gave up 2 bases; unmatched junction bases: 5. The CDR3 extends over 14 amino acids. Sequenced input: naive CD8+ T cells sorted from blood. The source of this sequence is a man aged 18 to 30 in good health. This sequence joins TRBV5-1 and TRBJ2-7; TRBD1 agrees at 8 bases. CDR3 DNA sequence: TGCGCCAGCAGCCAGGGGGCTCCCACCTACGAGCAGTACTTC. Translating gives CASSQGAPTYEQYF.